These T cell receptor beta chains were read from a single sample in a study of OX40 agonist ivuxolimab in advanced cancers. Data came from immunoSEQ multiplex PCR; TCRdb stores just in-frame clones and leaves some out. The profile shows 65,000 to 75,000 clones, 85% of them singletons. The sequencing used CD4+ or CD8+ T cells sorted from blood, collected in a trial of the OX40 agonist ivuxolimab. All receptors derive from an adult with an advanced solid tumor such as melanoma, head and neck, liver or kidney cancer. Both conserved end residues are part of each CDR3. The D gene is left open where the match is weak. Expanded clones are given a class, and other clones once, few, many or no size at all.

d_call	clone_size	v_call	j_call	cdr3_aa	cdr3_nt
TRBD1	-	TRBV5-8	TRBJ1-4	CASSSGTGNGYEKLFF	TGTGCCAGCAGCTCCGGGACAGGGAATGGTTATGAAAAACTGTTTTTT
-	few	TRBV7-2	TRBJ1-4	CASSSEQGSYEKLFF	TGTGCCAGCAGCTCCGAACAGGGTAGTTATGAAAAACTGTTTTTT
TRBD1	-	TRBV7-9	TRBJ2-5	CASSTGAETQYF	TGTGCCAGCAGTACAGGGGCAGAGACCCAGTACTTC
-	-	TRBV7-3	TRBJ2-5	CASSPRAGRSETQYF	TGTGCCAGCAGCCCCCGAGCAGGGAGGTCGGAGACCCAGTACTTC
-	-	TRBV6-5	TRBJ1-3	CASSSYNWAGNTIYF	TGTGCCAGCAGCTCATACAATTGGGCTGGAAACACCATATATTTT
-	-	TRBV21-1	TRBJ2-6	CASSKGAAAVLTF	TGTGCCAGCAGCAAAGGCGCGGCGGCCGTCCTGACTTTC
-	-	TRBV28	TRBJ2-1	CASSPPGRWGYNEQFF	TGTGCCAGCAGTCCCCCCGGGCGCTGGGGGTACAATGAGCAGTTCTTC
-	-	TRBV2	TRBJ1-6	CASRVRGNSPLHF	TGTGCCAGCAGGGTTAGGGGCAATTCACCCCTCCACTTT
TRBD2	few	TRBV6-5	TRBJ2-2	CASKIAGGNTGELFF	TGTGCCAGCAAAATAGCGGGAGGGAACACCGGGGAGCTGTTTTTT
-	-	TRBV11-1	TRBJ2-7	CASSPSSYEQYF	TGTGCCAGCAGCCCCAGCTCCTACGAGCAGTACTTC
-	-	TRBV7-2	TRBJ1-1	CASSLAAGNTEAFF	TGTGCCAGCAGCTTAGCGGCAGGGAACACTGAAGCTTTCTTT
-	-	TRBV7-2	TRBJ2-4	CASSPAGARVRIQYF	TGTGCCAGCAGCCCTGCGGGGGCCCGAGTCCGTATTCAGTACTTC
TRBD2	-	TRBV7-2	TRBJ2-1	CASSPSGGAGNEQFF	TGTGCCAGCAGCCCTAGCGGGGGGGCCGGCAATGAGCAGTTCTTC
-	-	TRBV11-1	TRBJ1-6	CASSFPGATSPLHF	TGTGCCAGCAGCTTTCCAGGGGCGACCTCACCCCTCCACTTT
-	-	TRBV15	TRBJ1-1	CATSREAQGGTEAFF	TGTGCCACCAGCAGAGAGGCACAGGGTGGCACTGAAGCTTTCTTT
-	-	TRBV11-2	TRBJ2-1	CASTDVGHNEQFF	TGTGCCAGCACCGACGTGGGCCACAATGAGCAGTTCTTC
-	few	TRBV7-9	TRBJ1-2	CASSPSNGGYTF	TGTGCCAGCAGCCCTAGCAATGGGGGCTACACCTTC
-	-	TRBV30	TRBJ1-5	CAWSVMSRNQPQHF	TGTGCCTGGAGTGTCATGAGCCGCAATCAGCCCCAGCATTTT
TRBD2	-	TRBV5-5	TRBJ2-3	CASSPGTTSTDTQYF	TGTGCCAGCAGTCCCGGGACTACCAGCACAGATACGCAGTATTTT
TRBD1	-	TRBV19	TRBJ1-2	CASRDRGRSHGYTF	TGTGCCAGTAGGGACAGGGGGCGATCCCATGGCTACACCTTC
-	-	TRBV5-8	TRBJ1-3	CASSLRRGRGNTIYF	TGTGCCAGCAGCTTGCGAAGGGGCCGCGGAAACACCATATATTTT
TRBD1	-	TRBV11-2	TRBJ2-7	CASSSDRVSYEQYF	TGTGCCAGCAGCTCGGACAGGGTCTCCTACGAGCAGTACTTC
TRBD1	-	TRBV7-2	TRBJ1-6	CASSSGQGGNSPLHF	TGTGCCAGCAGCTCGGGACAGGGCGGGAATTCACCCCTCCACTTT
-	-	TRBV18	TRBJ2-7	CASSPERVYIYEQYF	TGTGCCAGCTCACCAGAGCGGGTCTACATCTACGAGCAGTACTTC
TRBD1	-	TRBV14	TRBJ2-1	CASSRLRGRNEQFF	TGTGCCAGCAGCCGATTGAGGGGGCGAAATGAGCAGTTCTTC
-	-	TRBV5-5	TRBJ1-1	CASNLGLGTEAFF	TGTGCCAGCAACTTGGGATTAGGCACTGAAGCTTTCTTT
TRBD2	-	TRBV7-2	TRBJ2-7	CASSPRTSGRPPFEEQYF	TGTGCCAGCAGCCCAAGGACTAGCGGGAGGCCCCCTTTCGAAGAGCAGTACTTC
TRBD1	-	TRBV5-5	TRBJ1-4	CASSSSPGQGSLREKLFF	TGTGCCAGCAGCTCAAGCCCGGGACAGGGGTCCTTAAGGGAAAAACTGTTTTTT
-	-	TRBV7-2	TRBJ2-1	CASSLAQRGNEQFF	TGTGCCAGCAGCTTGGCGCAGCGTGGCAATGAGCAGTTCTTC
TRBD1	-	TRBV7-6	TRBJ2-7	CASRGPGQGGEQYF	TGTGCCAGCAGAGGTCCGGGACAGGGAGGCGAGCAGTACTTC
-	-	TRBV5-1	TRBJ1-4	CASSWDTNEKLFF	TGCGCCAGCAGCTGGGACACCAATGAAAAACTGTTTTTT
TRBD2	-	TRBV6-5	TRBJ2-7	CASSYSRDPGGYEQYF	TGTGCCAGCAGTTACTCGAGGGACCCCGGGGGGTACGAGCAGTACTTC
-	few	TRBV11-2	TRBJ2-7	CASSLIKGKNYEQYF	TGTGCCAGCAGCTTAATTAAGGGAAAGAACTACGAGCAGTACTTC
-	-	TRBV6-6	TRBJ2-3	CASSTRRDTQYF	TGTGCCAGCAGTACCCGCAGAGATACGCAGTATTTT
-	once	TRBV6-5	TRBJ1-1	CASSYSNTVPGAEAFF	TGTGCCAGCAGTTACTCGAATACGGTGCCGGGGGCTGAAGCTTTCTTT
-	-	TRBV7-6	TRBJ2-7	CASSLSLADEQYF	TGTGCCAGCAGCTTGTCTTTAGCAGACGAGCAGTACTTC
-	-	TRBV5-1	TRBJ1-1	CASSSRAGNTEAFF	TGCGCCAGCAGCTCGCGGGCAGGGAACACTGAAGCTTTCTTT
-	-	TRBV6-5	TRBJ2-7	CASSYSVKQGYEQYF	TGTGCCAGCAGTTACTCGGTTAAACAGGGATACGAGCAGTACTTC
TRBD1	-	TRBV6-1	TRBJ1-4	CASSRGTALNEKLFF	TGTGCCAGCAGTAGAGGGACAGCCCTTAATGAAAAACTGTTTTTT
TRBD2	-	TRBV7-6	TRBJ2-1	CASSTRDYGEQFF	TGTGCCAGCAGCACACGGGACTACGGTGAGCAGTTCTTC
TRBD1	-	TRBV6-5	TRBJ2-2	CASKGQMNTGELFF	TGTGCCAGCAAGGGACAGATGAACACCGGGGAGCTGTTTTTT
TRBD1	-	TRBV30	TRBJ2-7	CAWSVRDRGGEQYF	TGTGCCTGGAGTGTTAGGGACAGGGGAGGCGAGCAGTACTTC
-	-	TRBV28	TRBJ1-3	CASTPGTLSGNTIYF	TGTGCCAGCACCCCCGGGACCCTCTCTGGAAACACCATATATTTT
TRBD1	-	TRBV4-1	TRBJ1-5	CASSPGRTGNRQPQHF	TGCGCCAGCAGCCCGGGGAGGACAGGGAATAGGCAGCCCCAGCATTTT
TRBD1	-	TRBV10-3	TRBJ2-2	CASQPGQGVTGELFF	TGTGCCTCACAACCGGGACAGGGTGTCACCGGGGAGCTGTTTTTT
-	-	TRBV19	TRBJ2-7	CASSIEGGKGEQYF	TGTGCCAGTAGTATAGAGGGGGGCAAGGGCGAGCAGTACTTC
-	-	TRBV29-1	TRBJ1-1	CSVGGVAGTGLNTEAFF	TGCAGCGTTGGGGGCGTCGCAGGGACGGGGCTGAACACTGAAGCTTTCTTT
-	-	TRBV5-4	TRBJ1-2	CASSRPLDGYTF	TGTGCCAGCAGCCGCCCGCTAGATGGCTACACCTTC
-	-	TRBV30	TRBJ2-7	CAWSRPGTYEQYF	TGTGCCTGGAGCCGACCCGGGACCTACGAGCAGTACTTC
TRBD1	-	TRBV2	TRBJ2-1	CASREDRSSYNEQFF	TGTGCCAGCAGGGAGGACAGGAGCTCCTACAATGAGCAGTTCTTC
TRBD1	-	TRBV19	TRBJ1-6	CASSVLRTGGAQQSRDSPLHF	TGTGCCAGTAGTGTCCTCCGTACAGGGGGCGCGCAGCAGAGTCGGGATTCACCCCTCCACTTT
-	-	TRBV2	TRBJ1-4	CASSGEKLFF	TGTGCCAGCAGTGGTGAAAAACTGTTTTTT
-	-	TRBV11-1	TRBJ2-5	CASSLVLAGETQYF	TGTGCCAGCAGCTTAGTACTAGCCGGGGAGACCCAGTACTTC
-	-	TRBV28	TRBJ1-6	CASTQQGAYNSPLHF	TGTGCCAGCACTCAACAGGGCGCATATAATTCACCCCTCCACTTT